Following are 12 T cell receptor beta chains from one sample sequenced in a study of T cells after yellow fever vaccination. TCRdb independently ran MiXCR on the 5' RACE reads; one entry per CDR3 protein. The table lists approximately 150,000 distinct CDR3 sequences, about 6% of them singletons. The sequenced sample was CD4+ T cells sorted from PBMCs, obtained on the day of the first yellow fever vaccination. These TCRs come from a man younger than 30 who received the YFV17D yellow fever vaccine.

Ten or more counts support this clonotype. The chain employs TRBV6-2 or TRBV6-3 and TRBJ2-4, with D tentatively TRBD2 (6 bases). The CDR3 sequence is 14 residues long. Deletions cut 9 bases from V and 0 bases from J, with 12 bases between. Germline V lookup: CDR1 MNHEY, CDR2 SVGEGT. CDR3 nucleotide sequence: TGTGCCAGTAGCCGGGAGCTAGCCAAAAACATTCAGTACTTC. Its protein product is CASSRELAKNIQYF.

There are a few counts of this clonotype. The chain carries TRBV5-5 and TRBJ2-3; TRBD1 aligns across 7 bases. V lost 4 bases to trimming and J lost 9 bases; unmatched junction nucleotides: 11. The CDR3 covers 14 residues. Germline V gene data show CDR1 as SGHKS and CDR2 as YYEKEE (reference sequence). The CDR3 loop is CASSTWTGPLTQYF. The DNA for the CDR3 is TGTGCCAGCAGCACCTGGACAGGACCTTTGACGCAGTATTTT.

CDR3 sequence: CATSRELKGAGETQYF. The CDR3 bases are TGTGCCACCAGCAGAGAGTTAAAGGGGGCGGGAGAGACCCAGTACTTC. The chain couples TRBV15 to TRBJ2-5, with 7 bases fitting TRBD1. This CDR3 has 16 amino acids. V lost 0 bases to trimming and J lost 4 bases; unmatched junction nucleotides: 8. Germline CDR1 LNHNV, CDR2 YYDKDF (reference sequence).

This clonotype was found many times. The chain uses TRBV10-3 and TRBJ2-1, with D perhaps TRBD1 (6 bases). This CDR3 has 11 residues. V was clipped by 9 bases and J by 10 bases, with 13 bases between them. Germline assignment: CDR1 ENHRY and CDR2 SYGVKD. The CDR3, as DNA: TGTGCCATTTCGACAGGAGGAGAGCAGTTCTTC. The encoded protein is CAISTGGEQFF.

The chain links TRBV12-3 or TRBV12-4 to TRBJ1-3; 8 positions agree with TRBD1. The CDR3 runs 14 residues. With 6 bases clipped from V and 1 base from J, the junction kept 2 bases outside the gene matches. CDR3 nucleotide sequence: TGTGCCAGCAGGTGGACAGGGTCTGGAAACACCATATATTTT. This gives the protein CASRWTGSGNTIYF.

Remarks on this clonotype: Relative to the germline gene, one junction end is altered; a read error may explain this. This chain uses TRBV18 with TRBJ1-1, with 8 bases fitting TRBD1. The length of the CDR3 is 12 residues. Germline lookup yields CDR1 KGHSH and CDR2 LQKENI. The CDR3 sequence is CASSQGADNDWF. The CDR3 coding sequence is TGTGCCAGCTCTCAGGGGGCGGATAACGATTGGTTT.

This clonotype occurred a few times. This chain joins TRBV19 and TRBJ1-1, with 9 bases that match TRBD1. V was pared by 5 bases and J by 4 bases, with 8 bases of the junction left unmatched. Germline CDR1 and CDR2: LNHDA and SQIVND (reference sequence). This CDR3 comprises 15 residues. CDR3 region: CASSWLGQGGTEAFF. The CDR3 DNA reads as TGTGCCAGTAGTTGGTTGGGACAGGGAGGCACTGAAGCTTTCTTT.

This clonotype occurred many times. V gene TRBV7-3 combines with J gene TRBJ2-5; no reliable D call. CDR1 is SGHTA, CDR2 FQGTGA, per germline. The CDR3 has 13 amino acids. The V end was cut by 3 bases, the J end by 4 bases, with 9 bases between. CDR3 bases: TGTGCCAGCAGCTTGGAGCTCCTAGAGACCCAGTACTTC. The encoded protein is CASSLELLETQYF.

This clonotype was seen only a few times. The CDR3 is CASSPRDRVYEQYV. CDR3 nucleotide sequence: TGTGCCAGCAGCCCAAGGGACAGGGTCTACGAGCAGTACGTC. This chain links TRBV4-2 with TRBJ2-7; 9 nucleotides align to TRBD1. The V gene's germline CDR1 is LGHNA and CDR2 YNFKEQ. The CDR3 is 14 residues long. V was clipped by 4 bases and J by 3 bases; unmatched bases: 4.

The chain combines TRBV20-1 with TRBJ2-2; D possibly corresponds to TRBD2 (6 bases). This CDR3 comprises 16 residues. CDR1 is DFQATT and CDR2 is SNEGSKA in the germline V gene (reference sequence). As DNA, the CDR3 is TGCAGCGTTAGCGGCCCGGGTCCAGGCAACACCGGGGAGCTGTTTTTT. It codes for CSVSGPGPGNTGELFF.

In its sample, this clonotype was seen many times. The chain couples TRBV19 to TRBJ2-2; D ambiguous. The CDR3 is 12 amino acids. Trimming left V 7 bases short and J 6 bases short, with 9 bases between. Germline CDR1 is LNHDA and CDR2 is SQIVND (reference sequence). CDR3 in DNA: TGTGCCAGTACTCAAATTCCCGGGGAGCTGTTTTTT. Residues: CASTQIPGELFF.

This clonotype was seen many times. The rearrangement joins TRBV20-1 to TRBJ1-5; TRBD1 aligns across 7 bases. Losses at the gene ends were 3 bases for V and 4 bases for J; bases not matched to a gene: 6. This CDR3 is built from 14 residues. The V gene's germline CDR1 is DFQATT and CDR2 SNEGSKA (reference sequence). CDR3 nucleotides: TGCAGTGCTAGCGACAGGGTGGGAAATCAGCCCCAGCATTTT. Protein product: CSASDRVGNQPQHF.